The 13 T cell receptor beta chains in this list originate from one sample, sequenced in a study of human T cells and chemical hapten exposure (dated by TCRdb to the early 2020s). The sample's time point, from its label and the paper: patch test 1, 2 weeks after DPC sensitization. The intended sense of this specimen's treatment or condition label: therapeutic diphenylcyclopropenone sensitization with weekly scalp DPC. Libraries were constructed by RACE. TCRdb names NextSeq 500 as the instrument used. TCRdb redid the processing of the public reads, applying fastp at Q25 and MiXCR, and retained in-frame beta chains. Identical CDR3 proteins give one entry, which carries the most common genes and DNA. In all, the sample holds approximately 340,000 distinct CDR3 sequences, and approximately 6.9% of those were seen once. The top ten clones comprise 8% to 9% of the sample. The starting material was whole blood, obtained in connection with sensitization to the hapten diphenylcyclopropenone (DPC). The receptors were sampled from a woman younger than 35 with alopecia areata. Some clones in this sample may be carry-over from other donors' samples.

This clonotype was observed a handful of times. The CDR3 coding sequence is TGCGCCAGCAGCCACGGGCCAAGGAGTGGTGAAAAACTGTTTTTT. Its protein is CASSHGPRSGEKLFF. V gene TRBV4-1 combines with J gene TRBJ1-4; D remains ambiguous. Per the germline V gene, CDR1 is MGHRA and CDR2 is YSYEKL. The CDR3 sequence is 15 residues long. Trimming took off 3 bases at V and 7 bases at J, with 15 bases between the two ends.

The sample holds many counts of this clonotype. The chain employs TRBV9 and TRBJ2-1, with TRBD2 identical over 7 bases. The CDR3 is made up of 15 amino acids. Trimming removed 0 bases from V and 4 bases from J; junction bases left unmatched: 4. Germline CDR1 reads SGDLS; CDR2 reads YYNGEE. The CDR3 region is CASSVVGGNYNEQFF. CDR3 sequence (DNA): TGTGCCAGCAGCGTAGTCGGGGGGAATTACAATGAGCAGTTCTTC.

The J gene is TRBJ2-3, the V gene TRBV12-3 or TRBV12-4, with D maybe TRBD2 (6 bases). The CDR3 has 15 amino acids. The ends were cut back, 6 bases at V and 4 bases at J, with 17 bases in the middle. The CDR3: CASSTRDWGADTQYF. The CDR3, as DNA: TGTGCCAGCAGCACCCGGGACTGGGGCGCAGATACGCAGTATTTT.

This clonotype turned up a few times. This chain links TRBV20-1 with TRBJ1-1; possibly TRBD1 for D (5 bases). The V and J ends lost 3 bases and 1 base respectively, with 12 bases between them. The CDR3 covers 14 residues. The germline V gene encodes CDR1 DFQATT and CDR2 SNEGSKA (reference sequence). CDR3 bases: TGCAGTGCTAGCGCCTTAACAGGGAACACTGAAGCTTTCTTT. Translation gives CSASALTGNTEAFF.

The chain has TRBV5-1 and TRBJ1-4; 10 nucleotides agree with TRBD1. CDR1 is SGHRS and CDR2 is YFSETQ in the germline V gene. There are 16 residues in the CDR3. The ends lost 4 bases at V and 5 bases at J; junction bases unmatched: 8. The CDR3 nucleotides are TGCGCCAGCAGCGCAATTCCGGGACAGGGGAATGAAAAACTGTTTTTT. This gives the protein CASSAIPGQGNEKLFF.

This clonotype was counted at least ten times. This chain uses TRBV6-5 with TRBJ1-1; no definite D call. Per the germline V gene, CDR1 is MNHEY and CDR2 is SVGAGI. V lost 6 bases, J lost 1 base, and 15 bases lay in between. This CDR3 region has 15 residues. The CDR3 loop reads CASSSLDQENTEAFF. As DNA, the CDR3 is TGTGCCAGCAGCTCATTGGATCAAGAGAACACTGAAGCTTTCTTT.

This clonotype was picked up many times. The J gene is TRBJ2-1, the V gene TRBV12-5; TRBD1 is a possible D gene (6 bases). Trimming removed 7 bases at V and 2 bases at J, with 21 bases between. CDR1 LGHNT and CDR2 FRNRAP come from the germline V gene. The CDR3 covers 17 residues. The chain's CDR3 is CASAPVLGAGPYNEQFF. The CDR3 coding sequence is TGTGCTAGTGCCCCCGTACTGGGGGCCGGGCCCTACAATGAGCAGTTCTTC. The variable domain in full, completed from reference TRBV12-5 and TRBJ2-1, reads DARVTQTPRHKVTEMGQEVTMRCQPILGHNTVFWYRQTMMQGLELLAYFRNRAPLDDSGMPKDRFSAEMPDATLATLKIQPSEPRDSAVYFCASAPVLGAGPYNEQFFGPGTRLTVL.

This clonotype showed up just a few times. The J gene is TRBJ1-1, the V gene TRBV29-1, with TRBD1 matching 7 bases. CDR3 length: 16 amino acids. Trimming at V came to 5 bases and at J to 2 bases, leaving 14 bases not matched to a gene. The germline CDR1 and CDR2 sequences are SQVTM and ANQGSEA. The CDR3 spells CSVSILLGTDNTEAFF. CDR3 nucleotide sequence: TGCAGCGTTTCTATCTTATTGGGGACAGACAACACTGAAGCTTTCTTT.

The table lists this clonotype with many counts. The V gene is TRBV12-5, the J gene TRBJ1-1, with a possible D match to TRBD1 (5 bases). Germline values: CDR1 LGHNT, CDR2 FRNRAP. V shed 5 bases and J shed 8 bases, with 9 bases lying between them. The CDR3 is 11 residues long. This chain's CDR3 is CASGGGGEAFF. In DNA, the CDR3 is TGTGCTAGTGGTGGGGGGGGAGAAGCTTTCTTT. Drawing the rest from reference TRBV12-5 and TRBJ1-1, the complete variable domain is DARVTQTPRHKVTEMGQEVTMRCQPILGHNTVFWYRQTMMQGLELLAYFRNRAPLDDSGMPKDRFSAEMPDATLATLKIQPSEPRDSAVYFCASGGGGEAFFGQGTRLTVV.

The table lists this clonotype with many counts. V is TRBV2 and J is TRBJ2-1; TRBD2 matches at 7 bases. The CDR3 is 16 residues long. The germline V gene encodes CDR1 SNHLY and CDR2 FYNNEI. Trimming took 1 base from V and 3 from J; bases not matched to a gene: 6. CDR3 nucleotide sequence: TGTGCCAGCAGTGAAGTTAGGCTAGCGGTCTACAATGAGCAGTTCTTC. It translates to CASSEVRLAVYNEQFF.

The chain joins TRBV20-1 to TRBJ2-7, with D hard to call. In germline, CDR1 is DFQATT, CDR2 SNEGSKA (reference sequence). Trimming pared 6 bases from V and 2 bases from J, leaving 20 bases between. This CDR3 has 15 residues. CDR3 sequence: CSALPWRLETYEQYF. Here the CDR3 DNA reads TGCAGTGCGCTCCCCTGGCGGTTGGAAACCTACGAGCAGTACTTC.

This clonotype was observed a handful of times. This sequence joins TRBV6-5 and TRBJ2-6; no clear D gene. V dropped 10 bases and J dropped 0 bases, with 7 bases sitting between them. Germline values: CDR1 MNHEY, CDR2 SVGAGI. This CDR3 is 13 amino acids long. The CDR3 loop is CAIGFSGANVLTF. DNA of the CDR3: TGTGCCATCGGGTTCTCTGGGGCCAACGTCCTGACTTTC.

V and J are TRBV11-1 and TRBJ2-3, with 12 nucleotides matching TRBD2. The CDR3 extends over 18 amino acids. V was pared by 5 bases and J by 0 bases, with 9 bases of the junction left unmatched. Germline V gives CDR1 SGHAT, CDR2 FQDESV (reference sequence). The CDR3 region has the DNA TGTGCCAGCAGCCGGATTCTAGCGGGGGGGTCTAGCACAGATACGCAGTATTTT. Amino acids: CASSRILAGGSSTDTQYF.